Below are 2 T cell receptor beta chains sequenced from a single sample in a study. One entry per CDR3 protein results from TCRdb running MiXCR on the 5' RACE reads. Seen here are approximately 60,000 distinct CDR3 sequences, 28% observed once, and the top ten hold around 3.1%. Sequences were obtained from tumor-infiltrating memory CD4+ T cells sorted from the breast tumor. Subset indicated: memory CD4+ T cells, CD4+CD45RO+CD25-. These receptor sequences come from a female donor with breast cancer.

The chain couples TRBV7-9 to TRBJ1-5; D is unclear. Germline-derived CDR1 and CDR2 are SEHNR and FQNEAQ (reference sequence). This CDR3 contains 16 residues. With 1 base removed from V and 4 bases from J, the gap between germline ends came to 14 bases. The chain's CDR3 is CASSLGYSVGNQPQHF. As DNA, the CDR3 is TGTGCCAGCAGCTTAGGATATTCCGTGGGGAATCAGCCCCAGCATTTT.

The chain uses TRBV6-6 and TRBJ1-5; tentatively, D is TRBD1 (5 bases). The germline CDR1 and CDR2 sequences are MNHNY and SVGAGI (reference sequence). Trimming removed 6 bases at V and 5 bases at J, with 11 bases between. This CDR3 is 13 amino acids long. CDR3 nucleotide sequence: TGTGCCAGCAGGGACAAGAACGATCAGCCCCAGCATTTT. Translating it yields CASRDKNDQPQHF.